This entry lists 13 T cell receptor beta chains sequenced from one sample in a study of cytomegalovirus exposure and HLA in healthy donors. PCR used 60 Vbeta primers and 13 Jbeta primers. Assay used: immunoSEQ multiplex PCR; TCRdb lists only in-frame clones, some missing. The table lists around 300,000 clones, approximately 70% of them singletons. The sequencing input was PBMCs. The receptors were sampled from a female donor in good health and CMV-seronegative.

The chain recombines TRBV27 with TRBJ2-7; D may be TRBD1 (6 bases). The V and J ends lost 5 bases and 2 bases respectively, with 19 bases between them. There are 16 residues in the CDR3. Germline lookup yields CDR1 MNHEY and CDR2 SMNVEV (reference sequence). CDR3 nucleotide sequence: TGTGCCAGCAGTCCCCTTGGCTTCCAGGGGACCTACGAGCAGTACTTC. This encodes CASSPLGFQGTYEQYF.

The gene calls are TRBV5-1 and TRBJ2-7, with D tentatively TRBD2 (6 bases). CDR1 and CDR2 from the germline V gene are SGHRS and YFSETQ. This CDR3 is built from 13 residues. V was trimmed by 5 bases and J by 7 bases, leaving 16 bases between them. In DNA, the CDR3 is TGCGCCAGCAGTAACCTGGAGGAGGGGGAGCAGTACTTC. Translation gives CASSNLEEGEQYF.

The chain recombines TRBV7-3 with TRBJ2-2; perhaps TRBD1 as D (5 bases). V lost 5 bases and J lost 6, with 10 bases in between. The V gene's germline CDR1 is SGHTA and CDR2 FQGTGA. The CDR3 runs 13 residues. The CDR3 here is CASSPRVSGELFF. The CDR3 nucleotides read TGTGCCAGCAGCCCCAGGGTCTCCGGGGAGCTGTTTTTT.

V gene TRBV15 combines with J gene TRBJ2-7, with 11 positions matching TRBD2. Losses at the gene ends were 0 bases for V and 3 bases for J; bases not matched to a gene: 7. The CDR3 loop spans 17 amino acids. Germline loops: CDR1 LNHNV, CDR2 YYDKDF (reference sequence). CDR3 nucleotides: TGTGCCACCAGCAGAGATGCTCGTACTAGCGGGAGCTACGAGCAGTACTTC. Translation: CATSRDARTSGSYEQYF.

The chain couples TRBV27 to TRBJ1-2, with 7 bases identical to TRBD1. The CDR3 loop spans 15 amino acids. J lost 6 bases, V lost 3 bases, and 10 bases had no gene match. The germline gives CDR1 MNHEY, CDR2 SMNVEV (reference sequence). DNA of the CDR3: TGTGCCAGCAGTTTGTCCTCAACAGGGGTTAATGGCTACACCTTC. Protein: CASSLSSTGVNGYTF.

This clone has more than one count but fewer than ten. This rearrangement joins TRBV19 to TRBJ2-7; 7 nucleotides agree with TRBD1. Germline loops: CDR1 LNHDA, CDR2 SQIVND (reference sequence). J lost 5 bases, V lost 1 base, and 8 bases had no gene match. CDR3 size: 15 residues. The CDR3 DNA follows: TGTGCCAGTAGTATAGTTTTTACAGGGGTCCACGAGCAGTACTTC. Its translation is CASSIVFTGVHEQYF.

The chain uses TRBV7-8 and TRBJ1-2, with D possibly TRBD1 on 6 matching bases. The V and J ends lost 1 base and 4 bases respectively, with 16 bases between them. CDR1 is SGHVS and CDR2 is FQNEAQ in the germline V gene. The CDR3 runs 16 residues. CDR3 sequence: CASSLEYHRVAYGYTF. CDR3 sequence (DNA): TGTGCCAGCAGCTTAGAATATCACAGGGTGGCCTATGGCTACACCTTC.

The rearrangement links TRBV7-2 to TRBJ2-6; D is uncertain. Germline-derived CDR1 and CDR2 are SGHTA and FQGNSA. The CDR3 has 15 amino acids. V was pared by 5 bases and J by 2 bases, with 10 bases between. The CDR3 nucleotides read TGTGCCAGCAGCCATTCAGGCCCTGGGGCCAACGTCCTGACTTTC. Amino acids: CASSHSGPGANVLTF.

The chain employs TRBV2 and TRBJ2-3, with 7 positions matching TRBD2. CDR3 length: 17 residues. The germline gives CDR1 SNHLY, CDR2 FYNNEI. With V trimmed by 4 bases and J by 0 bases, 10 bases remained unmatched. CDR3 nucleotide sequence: TGTGCCAGCAGTGTGGAGCGGCGGGAGTTGAGCACAGATACGCAGTATTTT. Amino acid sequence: CASSVERRELSTDTQYF. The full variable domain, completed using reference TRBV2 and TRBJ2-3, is EPEVTQTPSHQVTQMGQEVILRCVPISNHLYFYWYRQILGQKVEFLVSFYNNEISEKSEIFDDQFSVERPDGSNFTLKIRSTKLEDSAMYFCASSVERRELSTDTQYFGPGTRLTVL.

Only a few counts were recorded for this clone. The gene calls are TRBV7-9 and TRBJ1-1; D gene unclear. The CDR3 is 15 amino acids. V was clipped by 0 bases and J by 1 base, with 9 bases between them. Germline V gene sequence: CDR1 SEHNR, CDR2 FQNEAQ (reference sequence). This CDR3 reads CASSLASGRNTEAFF. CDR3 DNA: TGTGCCAGCAGCTTAGCTTCGGGGAGGAACACTGAAGCTTTCTTT. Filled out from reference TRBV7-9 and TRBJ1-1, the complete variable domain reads DTGVSQNPRHKITKRGQNVTFRCDPISEHNRLYWYRQTLGQGPEFLTYFQNEAQLEKSRLLSDRFSAERPKGSFSTLEIQRTEQGDSAMYLCASSLASGRNTEAFFGQGTRLTVV.

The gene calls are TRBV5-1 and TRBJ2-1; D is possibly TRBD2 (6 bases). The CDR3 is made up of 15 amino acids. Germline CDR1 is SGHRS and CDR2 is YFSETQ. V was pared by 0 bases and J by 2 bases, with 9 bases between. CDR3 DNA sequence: TGCGCCAGCAGCTTGGGCGGGACGACCTACAATGAGCAGTTCTTC. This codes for CASSLGGTTYNEQFF.

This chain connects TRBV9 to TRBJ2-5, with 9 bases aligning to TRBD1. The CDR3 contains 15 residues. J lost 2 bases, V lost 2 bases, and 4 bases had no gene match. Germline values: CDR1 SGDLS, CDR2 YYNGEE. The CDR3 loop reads CASSVGQGLQETQYF. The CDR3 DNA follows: TGTGCCAGCAGCGTGGGACAGGGTTTACAAGAGACCCAGTACTTC.

CDR3 sequence: CASNSQGLNTEAFF. The CDR3 bases are TGTGCCAGCAACAGCCAGGGATTGAACACTGAAGCTTTCTTT. J is TRBJ1-1 and V is TRBV6-1; D possibly corresponds to TRBD1 (5 bases). This CDR3 is 14 amino acids long. V lost 7 bases, J lost 0 bases, and 12 bases lay in between. Per germline, CDR1 MNHNS and CDR2 SASEGT.